A single sample is the source of the 10 T cell receptor beta chains below, sequenced in a study of T-cell memory formation after mild COVID-19. TCRdb passed the 5' RACE reads through MiXCR, listing each CDR3 protein once. The data contain under 250,000 distinct CDR3 sequences, less than 20% of them singletons. Specimen: PBMCs or a T cell subset sorted from them (not recorded which). These receptor sequences come from an adult woman who had mild COVID-19 (a few samples of this study predate the infection). Cell type and time point are not known.

The chain employs TRBV18 and TRBJ1-1; 7 nucleotides match TRBD1. The CDR3 consists of 16 residues. V shed 3 bases and J 5 bases; nucleotides not matched to a gene: 12. Germline V gene lookup returns CDR1 KGHSH and CDR2 LQKENI. The CDR3 DNA sequence: TGTGCCAGCTCACCCGCGGTAACAGGGGTTTGGACTGAAGCTTTCTTT. Residues: CASSPAVTGVWTEAFF. Using reference TRBV18 and TRBJ1-1 for the parts outside the CDR3, the full variable domain is NAGVMQNPRHLVRRRGQEARLRCSPMKGHSHVYWYRQLPEEGLKFMVYLQKENIIDESGMPKERFSAEFPKEGPSILRIQQVVRGDSAAYFCASSPAVTGVWTEAFFGQGTRLTVV.

This clonotype was counted many times. The V and J genes are TRBV12-3 or TRBV12-4 and TRBJ2-5; D gene uncertain. The CDR3 spans 13 residues. The V gene lost 3 bases and the J gene lost 2 bases, with 7 bases spanning the gap. The CDR3 spells CASSFSGQETQYF. For the CDR3, the DNA is TGTGCCAGCAGTTTTTCAGGTCAAGAGACCCAGTACTTC.

The V and J genes are TRBV18 and TRBJ2-7, with D perhaps being TRBD1 or TRBD2 (5 bases each). CDR1 KGHSH and CDR2 LQKENI come from the germline V gene. There are 14 residues in the CDR3. Trimming took off 6 bases at V and 8 bases at J, with 20 bases between the two ends. CDR3 nucleotide sequence: TGTGCCAGCTCTCGGGACCGAAAGGGGACCCAGCAGTACTTC. This translates into CASSRDRKGTQQYF.

CDR3 bases: TGTGCCAGCAGCACCCGGACAGGGGGCCACGATGAAAAACTGTTTTTT. Translating gives CASSTRTGGHDEKLFF. The chain combines TRBV7-2 with TRBJ1-4; 11 positions match TRBD1. The germline V gene has CDR1 SGHTA and CDR2 FQGNSA. The CDR3 sequence is 16 residues long. The ends lost 5 bases at V and 6 bases at J; junction bases unmatched: 8.

The V call is TRBV6-6, the J call TRBJ2-5, with D unclear. Between the trimmed V and J ends, which lost 0 bases and 2 bases, there was a span of 7 bases. The germline gives CDR1 MNHNY, CDR2 SVGAGI (reference sequence). The CDR3 runs 14 residues. The DNA of the CDR3 is TGTGCCAGCAGTTACTCGGGATCTCAAGAGACCCAGTACTTC. Amino acid sequence: CASSYSGSQETQYF.

This clonotype occurred a few times. The V gene is TRBV29-1, the J gene TRBJ2-7; the match to TRBD1 covers 9 bases. Germline loops: CDR1 SQVTM, CDR2 ANQGSEA. The CDR3 loop spans 12 amino acids. Trimming at V came to 8 bases and at J to 7 bases, leaving 9 bases not matched to a gene. The CDR3 reads CSTPGQGREQYF. In nucleotides, the CDR3 is TGCAGCACCCCTGGACAGGGGAGAGAGCAGTACTTC.

The chain employs TRBV7-3 and TRBJ2-1; the D gene is possibly TRBD2 (6 bases). V lost 6 bases and J 3 bases, leaving 9 bases between the germline ends. Germline V gives CDR1 SGHTA, CDR2 FQGTGA. The CDR3 contains 13 residues. CDR3 DNA sequence: TGTGCCAGCAGTTCGGGGGTCTACAATGAGCAGTTCTTC. Residues: CASSSGVYNEQFF.

The chain has TRBV4-1 and TRBJ2-3; D gene ambiguous. Trimming took off 1 base at V and 0 bases at J, with 8 bases between the two ends. This CDR3 is 15 amino acids long. The germline CDR1 and CDR2 sequences are MGHRA and YSYEKL. The CDR3 DNA reads as TGCGCCAGCAGCCAAGTAACCGAAAGCACAGATACGCAGTATTTT. This codes for CASSQVTESTDTQYF.

The chain is built from TRBV5-1 and TRBJ2-5; perhaps TRBD1 as D (6 bases). The ends were cut back, 0 bases at V and 2 bases at J, with 14 bases in the middle. The CDR3 has 16 amino acids. In germline, CDR1 is SGHRS, CDR2 YFSETQ. CDR3 in DNA: TGCGCCAGCAGCTTGGCAGGGGCCCCCCCACAAGAGACCCAGTACTTC. The encoded protein is CASSLAGAPPQETQYF. Complete variable domain (other parts from reference TRBV5-1 and TRBJ2-5): KAGVTQTPRYLIKTRGQQVTLSCSPISGHRSVSWYQQTPGQGLQFLFEYFSETQRNKGNFPGRFSGRQFSNSRSEMNVSTLELGDSALYLCASSLAGAPPQETQYFGPGTRLLVL.

The chain has TRBV2 and TRBJ2-1, with D unclear. V lost 7 bases to trimming and J lost 4 bases, with 14 bases between them. CDR1 is SNHLY and CDR2 is FYNNEI in the germline V gene. The CDR3 contains 14 residues. The CDR3 DNA reads TGTGCCAGCATTGGTGCGGCCAATTACAATGAGCAGTTCTTC. Protein product: CASIGAANYNEQFF.